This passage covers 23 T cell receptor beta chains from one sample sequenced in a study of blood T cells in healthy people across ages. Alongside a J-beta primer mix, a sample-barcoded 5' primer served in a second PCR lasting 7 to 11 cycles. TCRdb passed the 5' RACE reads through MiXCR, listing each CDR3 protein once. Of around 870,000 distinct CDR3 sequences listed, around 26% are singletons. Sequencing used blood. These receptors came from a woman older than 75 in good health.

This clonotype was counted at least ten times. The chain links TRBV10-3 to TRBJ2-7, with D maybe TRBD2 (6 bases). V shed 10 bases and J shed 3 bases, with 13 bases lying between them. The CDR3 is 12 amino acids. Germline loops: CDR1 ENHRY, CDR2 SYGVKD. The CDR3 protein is CATNGGNYEQYF. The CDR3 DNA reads TGTGCCACCAACGGCGGGAACTACGAGCAGTACTTC.

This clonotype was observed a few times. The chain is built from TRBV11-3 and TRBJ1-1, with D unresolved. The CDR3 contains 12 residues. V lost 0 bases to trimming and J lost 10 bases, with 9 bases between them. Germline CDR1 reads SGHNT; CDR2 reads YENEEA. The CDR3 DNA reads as TGTGCCAGCAGCTTAGACCGCAAGGGAGCTTTCTTT. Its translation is CASSLDRKGAFF. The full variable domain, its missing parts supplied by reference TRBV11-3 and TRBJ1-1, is EAGVVQSPRYKIIEKKQPVAFWCNPISGHNTLYWYLQNLGQGPELLIRYENEEAVDDSQLPKDRFSAERLKGVDSTLKIQPAELGDSAVYLCASSLDRKGAFFGQGTRLTVV.

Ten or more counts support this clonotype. CDR3 protein: CASRPRPGEIQTQYF. The CDR3 region has the DNA TGTGCCAGCAGACCCCGCCCGGGAGAAATACAGACCCAGTACTTC. The rearrangement links TRBV5-6 to TRBJ2-5, with D maybe TRBD2 (6 bases). This CDR3 contains 15 residues. The germline CDR1 and CDR2 sequences are SGHDT and YYEEEE. Trimming left V 5 bases short and J 6 bases short, with 20 bases between.

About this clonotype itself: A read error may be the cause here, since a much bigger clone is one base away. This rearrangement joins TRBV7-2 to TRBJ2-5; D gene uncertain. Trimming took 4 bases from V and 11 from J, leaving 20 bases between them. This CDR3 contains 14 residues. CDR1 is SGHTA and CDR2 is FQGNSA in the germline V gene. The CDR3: CASSWMDQYNEQYF. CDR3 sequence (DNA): TGTGCCAGCAGCTGGATGGACCAGTACAATGAGCAGTACTTC.

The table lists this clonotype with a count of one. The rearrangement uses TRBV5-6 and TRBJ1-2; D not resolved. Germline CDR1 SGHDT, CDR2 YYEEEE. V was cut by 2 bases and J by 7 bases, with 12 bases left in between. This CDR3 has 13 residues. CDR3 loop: CASSFVEKGGYTF. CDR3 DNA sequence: TGTGCCAGCAGCTTCGTGGAGAAGGGTGGCTACACCTTC.

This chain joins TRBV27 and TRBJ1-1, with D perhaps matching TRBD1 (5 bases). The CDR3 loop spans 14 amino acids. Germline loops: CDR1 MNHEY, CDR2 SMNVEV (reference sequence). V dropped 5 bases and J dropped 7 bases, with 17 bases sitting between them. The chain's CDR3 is CASSQGFGALEAFF. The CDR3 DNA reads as TGTGCCAGCAGTCAGGGTTTTGGCGCCCTTGAAGCTTTCTTT.

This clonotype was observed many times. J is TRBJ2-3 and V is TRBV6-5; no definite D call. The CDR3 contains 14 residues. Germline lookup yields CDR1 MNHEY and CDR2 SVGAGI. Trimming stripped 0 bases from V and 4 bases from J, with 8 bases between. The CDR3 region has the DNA TGTGCCAGCAGTTACTCCGGGTCAGCAGATACGCAGTATTTT. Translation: CASSYSGSADTQYF.

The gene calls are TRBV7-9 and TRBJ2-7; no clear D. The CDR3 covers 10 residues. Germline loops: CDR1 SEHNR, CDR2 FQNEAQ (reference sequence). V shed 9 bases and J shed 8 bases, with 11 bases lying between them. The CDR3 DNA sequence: TGTGCCAGTAGCCCCTATAAGCAGTACTTC. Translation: CASSPYKQYF.

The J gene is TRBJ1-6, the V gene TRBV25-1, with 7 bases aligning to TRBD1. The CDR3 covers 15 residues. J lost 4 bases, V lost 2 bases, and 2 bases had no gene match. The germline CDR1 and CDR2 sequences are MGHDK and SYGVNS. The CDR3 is CASSETGVYNSPLHF. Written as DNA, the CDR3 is TGTGCCAGCAGTGAAACAGGGGTGTATAATTCACCCCTCCACTTT.

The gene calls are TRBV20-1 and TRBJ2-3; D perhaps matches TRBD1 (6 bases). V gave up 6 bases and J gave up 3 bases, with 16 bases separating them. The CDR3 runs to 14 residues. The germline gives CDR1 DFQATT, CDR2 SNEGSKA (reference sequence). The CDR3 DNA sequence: TGCAGTGCCCCGAGGACAGCGTCGACAGATACGCAGTATTTT. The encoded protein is CSAPRTASTDTQYF.

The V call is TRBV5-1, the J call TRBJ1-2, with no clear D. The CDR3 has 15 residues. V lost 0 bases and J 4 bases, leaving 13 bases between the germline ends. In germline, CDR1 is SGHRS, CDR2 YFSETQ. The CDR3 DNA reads TGCGCCAGCAGCTTGGCTCGGGAAGGGCTCTATGGCTACACCTTC. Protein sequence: CASSLAREGLYGYTF.

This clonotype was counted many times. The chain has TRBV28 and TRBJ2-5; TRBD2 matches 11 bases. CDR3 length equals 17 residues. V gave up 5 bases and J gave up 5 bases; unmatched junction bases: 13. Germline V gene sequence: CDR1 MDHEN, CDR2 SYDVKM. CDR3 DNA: TGTGCCAGCAGTCGTAGCGGGGGGGCAAATTTAGGGGAGACCCAGTACTTC. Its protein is CASSRSGGANLGETQYF.

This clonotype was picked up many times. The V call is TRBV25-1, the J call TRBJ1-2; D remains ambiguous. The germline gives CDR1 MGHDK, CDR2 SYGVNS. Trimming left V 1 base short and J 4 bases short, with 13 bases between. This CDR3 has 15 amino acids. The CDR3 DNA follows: TGTGCCAGCAGTGAATCTCTGACGAGTGGCTATGGCTACACCTTC. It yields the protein CASSESLTSGYGYTF.

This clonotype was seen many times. The DNA for the CDR3 is TGCGCCAGCAGCCAACAACAGAAAACTCAAGAGACCCAGTACTTC. Translation gives CASSQQQKTQETQYF. The chain couples TRBV5-1 to TRBJ2-5; no clear D gene. CDR3 length: 15 residues. Trimming removed 4 bases from V and 2 bases from J, with 15 bases in between. From germline, CDR1 is SGHRS and CDR2 YFSETQ.

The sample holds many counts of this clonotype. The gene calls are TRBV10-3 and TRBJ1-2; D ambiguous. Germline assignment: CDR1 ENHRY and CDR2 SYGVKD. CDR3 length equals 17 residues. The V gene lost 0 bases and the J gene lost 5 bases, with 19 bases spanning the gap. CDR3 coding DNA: TGTGCCATCAGTGAGTCCAGGTTCCTCGGGCCTTCATATGGCTACACCTTC. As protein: CAISESRFLGPSYGYTF.

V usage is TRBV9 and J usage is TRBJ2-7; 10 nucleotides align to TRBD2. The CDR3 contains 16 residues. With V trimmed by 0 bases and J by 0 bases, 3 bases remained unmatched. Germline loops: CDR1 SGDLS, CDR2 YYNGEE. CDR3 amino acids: CASSVAAGGSSYEQYF. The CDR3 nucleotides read TGTGCCAGCAGCGTAGCAGCGGGGGGGTCCTCCTACGAGCAGTACTTC.

The CDR3 region is CASSQVTRTTEAFF. In DNA form, the CDR3 reads TGTGCCAGCAGCCAAGTAACCAGAACCACTGAAGCTTTCTTT. The chain combines TRBV3-1 with TRBJ1-1; D remains ambiguous. Per germline, CDR1 LGHDT and CDR2 YNNKEL (reference sequence). This CDR3 contains 14 residues. Between the trimmed V and J ends, which lost 1 base and 4 bases, there was a span of 10 bases.

In DNA, the CDR3 is TGTGCCAGCAGTGGTCAGGGCACCTATGAGCAGTTCTTC. This codes for CASSGQGTYEQFF. The genes are TRBV27 and TRBJ2-1, with D possibly matching TRBD1 (5 bases). CDR3 length equals 13 residues. The V gene lost 5 bases and the J gene lost 8 bases, with 13 bases spanning the gap. Per germline, CDR1 MNHEY and CDR2 SMNVEV (reference sequence).

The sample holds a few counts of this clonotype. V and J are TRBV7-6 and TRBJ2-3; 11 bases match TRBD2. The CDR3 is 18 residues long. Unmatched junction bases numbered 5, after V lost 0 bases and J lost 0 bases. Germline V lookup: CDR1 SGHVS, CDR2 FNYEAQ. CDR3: CASSLAPIAGGSTDTQYF. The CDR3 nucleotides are TGTGCCAGCAGCTTAGCTCCTATAGCGGGGGGGAGCACAGATACGCAGTATTTT.

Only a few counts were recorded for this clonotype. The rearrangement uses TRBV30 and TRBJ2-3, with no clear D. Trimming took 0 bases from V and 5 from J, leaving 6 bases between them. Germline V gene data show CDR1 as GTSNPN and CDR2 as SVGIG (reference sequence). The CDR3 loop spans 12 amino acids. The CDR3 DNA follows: TGTGCCTGGAGTGTAGGTAGAGATACGCAGTATTTT. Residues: CAWSVGRDTQYF.

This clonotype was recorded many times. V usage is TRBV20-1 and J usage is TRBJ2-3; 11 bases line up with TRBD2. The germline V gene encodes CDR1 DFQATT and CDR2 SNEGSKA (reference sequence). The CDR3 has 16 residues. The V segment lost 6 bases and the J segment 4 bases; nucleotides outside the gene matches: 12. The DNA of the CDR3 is TGCAGTGCGACCTCGTTAGCGGGGGGGAGCCCAGATACGCAGTATTTT. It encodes CSATSLAGGSPDTQYF.

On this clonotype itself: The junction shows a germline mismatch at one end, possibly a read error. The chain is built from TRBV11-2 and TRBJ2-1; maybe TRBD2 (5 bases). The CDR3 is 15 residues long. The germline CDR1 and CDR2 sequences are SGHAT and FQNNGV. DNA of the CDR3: TGTGTCAGCAGCTTAGTTGGCCGGGGTTACAATGAGCAGTTCTTC. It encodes CVSSLVGRGYNEQFF.

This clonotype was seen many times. The CDR3 sequence is CATSSGAAGNEQFF. The DNA of the CDR3 is TGTGCCACCAGCAGTGGGGCGGCGGGCAATGAGCAGTTCTTC. This chain uses TRBV15 with TRBJ2-1; perhaps D is TRBD1 or TRBD2 (5 bases each). The CDR3 has 14 residues. V lost 3 bases, J lost 6 bases, and 12 bases lay in between. Per the germline V gene, CDR1 is LNHNV and CDR2 is YYDKDF (reference sequence).